The next 30 T cell receptor beta chains were all read from a single sample in a study of shared clonotypes between healthy human individuals. Here immunoSEQ multiplex PCR was the method, and the copy in TCRdb shows in-frame clones only, minus some. This repertoire shows 850,000 to 1,100,000 clones, roughly 77% found once; its top ten account for roughly 0.83%. Sequencing used memory CD4+ T cells from PBMCs. The subset here: CD45RA-negative fraction. These receptors all stem from a man younger than 30 in good health. Some clones in this sample may be carry-over from other donors' samples.

J is TRBJ1-1 and V is TRBV7-2; no clear D. Germline CDR1 and CDR2: SGHTA and FQGNSA. The CDR3 loop spans 14 amino acids. Trimming stripped 5 bases from V and 3 bases from J, with 13 bases between. CDR3 sequence (DNA): TGTGCCAGCAGCGTGAGTTGGGTTTACACTGAAGCTTTCTTT. Translation: CASSVSWVYTEAFF.

This clone was counted between two and nine times. This chain joins TRBV4-1 and TRBJ2-2, with a weak D call TRBD1 (5 bases). With 2 bases removed from V and 6 bases from J, the gap between germline ends came to 10 bases. Germline V gene data show CDR1 as MGHRA and CDR2 as YSYEKL. The CDR3 extends over 14 amino acids. CDR3 in DNA: TGCGCCAGCAGCCAACCTGGACACCCCGGGGAGCTGTTTTTT. It codes for CASSQPGHPGELFF.

This clone occurred a few times. The chain recombines TRBV1 with TRBJ2-3; the table assigns TRBD1, which was not confirmed against the DNA. TRBV1 is designated a pseudogene. The CDR3 runs to 14 residues. Here the CDR3 reads CTNLNRAGPDTQYF. CDR3 coding DNA: TGCACCAACCTGAATAGGGCAGGGCCAGATACGCAGTATTTT.

This clone was counted a few times. This chain links TRBV28 with TRBJ2-1, with 8 nucleotides matching TRBD1. Germline V gene data show CDR1 as MDHEN and CDR2 as SYDVKM. Germline trimming cut 10 bases from V and 4 bases from J; bases unmatched to any gene: 6. This CDR3 contains 13 residues. CDR3 sequence (DNA): TGTGCCACCGGGACAGGCGTTTACAATGAGCAGTTCTTC. This sequence encodes CATGTGVYNEQFF.

The rearrangement links TRBV7-8 to TRBJ2-2, with unresolved D. Germline V gives CDR1 SGHVS, CDR2 FQNEAQ. CDR3 length: 12 residues. The V and J ends lost 10 bases and 3 bases respectively, with 9 bases between them. CDR3 in amino acids: CATSTDTGELFF. CDR3 DNA: TGTGCCACGTCCACCGACACCGGGGAGCTGTTTTTT.

Worth noting for this clone: This specimen includes other DNA sequences encoding the same CDR3. J is TRBJ1-5 and V is TRBV7-6, with D unresolved. The CDR3 extends over 14 amino acids. Germline lookup yields CDR1 SGHVS and CDR2 FNYEAQ. With 2 bases removed from V and 2 bases from J, the gap between germline ends came to 7 bases. CDR3: CASSLLGGNQPQHF. Written as DNA, the CDR3 is TGTGCCAGCAGCTTATTGGGTGGCAATCAGCCCCAGCATTTT.

In its sample, this clone was seen a few times. This chain links TRBV7-9 with TRBJ2-2; 9 bases match TRBD2. This CDR3 region has 16 residues. The V and J ends lost 5 bases and 1 base, in that order; junction bases with no gene match: 5. Germline CDR1 and CDR2: SEHNR and FQNEAQ (reference sequence). CDR3 nucleotide sequence: TGTGCCAGCAGCCAGACTAGCGGCGGGAACACCGGGGAGCTGTTTTTT. This encodes CASSQTSGGNTGELFF.

The chain links TRBV5-5 to TRBJ2-2; tentative D call: TRBD2 (5 bases). This CDR3 has 16 residues. Trimming removed 0 bases at V and 2 bases at J, with 11 bases between. Per germline, CDR1 SGHKS and CDR2 YYEKEE (reference sequence). Here the CDR3 DNA reads TGTGCCAGCAGCTTGGAGCCTAGCTCTAACACCGGGGAGCTGTTTTTT. Translating gives CASSLEPSSNTGELFF.

There are a few counts of this clone. The chain employs TRBV28 and TRBJ1-2; D uncertain. V lost 4 bases and J lost 7, with 10 bases in between. CDR1 is MDHEN, CDR2 SYDVKM, per germline. The length of the CDR3 is 12 residues. CDR3 coding DNA: TGTGCCAGCAGTTGGACTACTACTGGCTACACCTTC. Protein sequence: CASSWTTTGYTF.

This clone was found many times. The chain employs TRBV7-8 and TRBJ1-2; D might be TRBD1 (6 bases). This CDR3 has 14 residues. Looked up from germline, CDR1 is SGHVS and CDR2 is FQNEAQ. Deletions cut 2 bases from V and 3 bases from J, with 10 bases between. CDR3 coding DNA: TGTGCCAGCAGCTTAAAGCGGACAGACTATGGCTACACCTTC. Translation: CASSLKRTDYGYTF.

J is TRBJ2-3 and V is TRBV4-2; D possibly corresponds to TRBD2 (5 bases). Germline V gene lookup returns CDR1 LGHNA and CDR2 YNFKEQ. The V and J ends lost 0 bases and 5 bases respectively, with 24 bases between them. CDR3 length equals 19 residues. The CDR3 DNA follows: TGTGCCAGCAGCCAAGATGAACGTGGACTGAGCGGACTCAAAGATACGCAGTATTTT. It codes for CASSQDERGLSGLKDTQYF.

V and J are TRBV2 and TRBJ1-5; D is unresolved. The CDR3 is 13 residues long. V dropped 1 base and J dropped 7 bases, with 8 bases sitting between them. Looked up from germline, CDR1 is SNHLY and CDR2 is FYNNEI. The CDR3: CASSEGLPQPQHF. The CDR3 DNA reads as TGTGCCAGCAGTGAAGGGTTACCCCAGCCCCAGCATTTT.

Regarding this clone: A much larger clone sits a single nucleotide away, making a read error possible. The same CDR3 arises from other DNA sequences in this sample as well. V is TRBV9 and J is TRBJ2-3, with D perhaps matching TRBD1 or TRBD2 (5 bases each). Trimming took 4 bases from V and 2 from J, leaving 17 bases between them. CDR1 is SGDLS and CDR2 is YYNGEE in the germline V gene. CDR3 length: 16 amino acids. As DNA, the CDR3 is TGTGCCAGCAGCTCCCGGGGCAGCGGAAACACAGATACGCAGTATTTT. Translated: CASSSRGSGNTDTQYF.

This chain connects TRBV6-1 to TRBJ2-7; perhaps D is TRBD1 or TRBD2 (5 bases each). CDR1 and CDR2 (germline): MNHNS, SASEGT. Trimming stripped 0 bases from V and 1 base from J, with 16 bases between. The CDR3 contains 17 residues. CDR3 residues: CASSEASGTAPSYEQYF. The CDR3, as DNA: TGTGCCAGCAGTGAAGCATCCGGGACGGCGCCTTCCTACGAGCAGTACTTC.

This clone has a handful of counts. The rearrangement links TRBV19 to TRBJ2-2; no definite D call. The CDR3 loop spans 13 amino acids. V shed 5 bases and J shed 3 bases, with 7 bases lying between them. The germline V gene has CDR1 LNHDA and CDR2 SQIVND (reference sequence). The CDR3 bases are TGTGCCAGTAGTTTCCGGGACACCGGGGAGCTGTTTTTT. It codes for CASSFRDTGELFF.

The J gene is TRBJ2-5, the V gene TRBV5-1; 8 bases are shared with TRBD1. In germline, CDR1 is SGHRS, CDR2 YFSETQ. V lost 4 bases to trimming and J lost 0 bases; unmatched junction nucleotides: 5. The CDR3 has 15 amino acids. The CDR3 bases are TGCGCCAGCAGCCTCGGGACAGGCCACCAAGAGACCCAGTACTTC. Amino acid sequence: CASSLGTGHQETQYF.

The gene calls are TRBV19 and TRBJ1-5; no clear D gene. Trimming left V 7 bases short and J 5 bases short, with 12 bases between. CDR3 length: 13 residues. Germline V lookup: CDR1 LNHDA, CDR2 SQIVND (reference sequence). CDR3 protein: CASTSGRYQPQHF. In nucleotides, the CDR3 is TGTGCCAGTACCTCTGGACGGTATCAGCCCCAGCATTTT. Looking up the rest from reference TRBV19 and TRBJ1-5 gives the full variable domain: DGGITQSPKYLFRKEGQNVTLSCEQNLNHDAMYWYRQDPGQGLRLIYYSQIVNDFQKGDIAEGYSVSREKKESFPLTVTSAQKNPTAFYLCASTSGRYQPQHFGDGTRLSIL.

This clone has only one observation. V is TRBV19 and J is TRBJ2-7, with a weak D call TRBD2 (5 bases). The CDR3 sequence is 14 residues long. V was clipped by 6 bases and J by 3 bases, with 15 bases between them. Germline V gene lookup returns CDR1 LNHDA and CDR2 SQIVND (reference sequence). The CDR3 sequence: CASSSGRGRYEQYF. CDR3 DNA sequence: TGTGCCAGTAGCAGTGGGCGAGGGCGCTACGAGCAGTACTTC.

The V and J genes are TRBV6-6 and TRBJ1-1, with D unresolved. Trimming took 7 bases from V and 1 from J, leaving 16 bases between them. Germline-derived CDR1 and CDR2 are MNHNY and SVGAGI (reference sequence). This CDR3 has 15 residues. In DNA, the CDR3 is TGTGCCAGCACCGATCTAGCGGGGAGGAACACTGAAGCTTTCTTT. Translated, it gives CASTDLAGRNTEAFF.

This rearrangement joins TRBV4-3 to TRBJ2-3; 8 bases line up with TRBD2. The V and J ends lost 4 bases and 1 base, in that order; junction bases with no gene match: 13. Germline CDR1 is LGHNA and CDR2 is YSLEER. The CDR3 has 18 residues. CDR3 nucleotides: TGCGCCAGCAGCCTACTCCATGGAATAGCGGGGCGCACAGATACGCAGTATTTT. It codes for CASSLLHGIAGRTDTQYF.

Regarding this clone: Other nucleotide sequences in the sample specify the same CDR3. The gene calls are TRBV5-1 and TRBJ1-3; no definite D call. Germline CDR1 SGHRS, CDR2 YFSETQ. CDR3 length: 14 residues. Trimming stripped 4 bases from V and 3 bases from J, with 11 bases between. The CDR3 DNA is TGCGCCAGCAGCCCCACCGTGGGTGGAAACACCATATATTTT. Translating gives CASSPTVGGNTIYF.

The chain recombines TRBV5-1 with TRBJ2-1; D tentatively reads TRBD1 or TRBD2 (5 bases each). CDR3 length equals 14 residues. Deletions cut 2 bases from V and 7 bases from J, with 13 bases between. Germline V gene sequence: CDR1 SGHRS, CDR2 YFSETQ. The CDR3 here is CASSLEGPGNEQFF. CDR3 coding DNA: TGCGCCAGCAGCTTAGAGGGGCCAGGGAATGAGCAGTTCTTC.

The genes are TRBV5-5 and TRBJ1-1, with 7 bases matching TRBD1. V lost 1 base and J lost 2; bases outside the gene matches: 5. The germline V gene has CDR1 SGHKS and CDR2 YYEKEE (reference sequence). CDR3 length equals 15 residues. The CDR3 here is CASSLYTGVNTEAFF. The CDR3 nucleotides are TGTGCCAGCAGCTTGTACACAGGGGTTAACACTGAAGCTTTCTTT. Full variable domain (remainder filled in from reference TRBV5-5 and TRBJ1-1): DAGVTQSPTHLIKTRGQQVTLRCSPISGHKSVSWYQQVLGQGPQFIFQYYEKEERGRGNFPDRFSARQFPNYSSELNVNALLLGDSALYLCASSLYTGVNTEAFFGQGTRLTVV.

The CDR3 protein is CASSQDVWGSYNEQFF. CDR3 coding DNA: TGTGCCAGCAGCCAAGATGTTTGGGGCAGCTACAATGAGCAGTTCTTC. The chain has TRBV4-2 and TRBJ2-1, with a possible D match to TRBD1 (5 bases). V dropped 0 bases and J dropped 3 bases, with 12 bases sitting between them. CDR1 LGHNA and CDR2 YNFKEQ come from the germline V gene. The CDR3 extends over 16 amino acids.

This chain links TRBV2 with TRBJ1-5; the D is unclear. Trimming cost V 4 bases and J 4 bases, with 8 bases left between them. This CDR3 region has 13 residues. Germline assignment: CDR1 SNHLY and CDR2 FYNNEI. The CDR3 DNA reads as TGTGCCAGCAGTGCTTGGGAAAATCAGCCCCAGCATTTT. Translation: CASSAWENQPQHF.

The J gene is TRBJ2-7, the V gene TRBV19; 7 bases map to TRBD2. CDR1 LNHDA and CDR2 SQIVND come from the germline V gene (reference sequence). The junction had 11 bases not matched to a gene; V was cut back by 9 bases and J by 3 bases. This CDR3 is 14 amino acids long. The CDR3 DNA sequence: TGTGCCAGCTCGACGAACGGGGGGAACTACGAGCAGTACTTC. Translation gives CASSTNGGNYEQYF.

The chain joins TRBV19 to TRBJ2-7; tentatively, D is TRBD1 (5 bases). There are 14 residues in the CDR3. CDR1 LNHDA and CDR2 SQIVND come from the germline V gene (reference sequence). Deletions cut 1 base from V and 6 bases from J, with 13 bases between. CDR3 nucleotides: TGTGCCAGTAGTATAGTCGGCAGGGCCCCCGAGCAGTACTTC. It is translated as CASSIVGRAPEQYF.

The V gene is TRBV10-1, the J gene TRBJ2-3; D is unclear. Germline V gives CDR1 WNHNN, CDR2 SYGVQD (reference sequence). The V end was cut by 4 bases, the J end by 0 bases, with 11 bases between. The CDR3 contains 15 residues. The DNA of the CDR3 is TGCGCCAGCAGTGGACGGGCGGTCAGCACAGATACGCAGTATTTT. Translating it yields CASSGRAVSTDTQYF.

Only a few counts were recorded for this clone. The chain couples TRBV7-3 to TRBJ2-3; D ambiguous. The CDR3 covers 15 residues. Trimming stripped 0 bases from V and 0 bases from J, with 7 bases between. The germline V gene has CDR1 SGHTA and CDR2 FQGTGA. In nucleotides, the CDR3 is TGTGCCAGCAGCTTAACCCACGGTAGCACAGATACGCAGTATTTT. Its translation: CASSLTHGSTDTQYF.

The rearrangement links TRBV29-1 to TRBJ1-2; D is possibly TRBD1 (5 bases). The V gene's germline CDR1 is SQVTM and CDR2 ANQGSEA. The CDR3 loop spans 14 amino acids. Trimming took 1 base from V and 3 from J, leaving 12 bases between them. CDR3 residues: CSVEGRGMDYGYTF. The CDR3 DNA sequence: TGCAGCGTTGAAGGGCGGGGGATGGACTATGGCTACACCTTC.